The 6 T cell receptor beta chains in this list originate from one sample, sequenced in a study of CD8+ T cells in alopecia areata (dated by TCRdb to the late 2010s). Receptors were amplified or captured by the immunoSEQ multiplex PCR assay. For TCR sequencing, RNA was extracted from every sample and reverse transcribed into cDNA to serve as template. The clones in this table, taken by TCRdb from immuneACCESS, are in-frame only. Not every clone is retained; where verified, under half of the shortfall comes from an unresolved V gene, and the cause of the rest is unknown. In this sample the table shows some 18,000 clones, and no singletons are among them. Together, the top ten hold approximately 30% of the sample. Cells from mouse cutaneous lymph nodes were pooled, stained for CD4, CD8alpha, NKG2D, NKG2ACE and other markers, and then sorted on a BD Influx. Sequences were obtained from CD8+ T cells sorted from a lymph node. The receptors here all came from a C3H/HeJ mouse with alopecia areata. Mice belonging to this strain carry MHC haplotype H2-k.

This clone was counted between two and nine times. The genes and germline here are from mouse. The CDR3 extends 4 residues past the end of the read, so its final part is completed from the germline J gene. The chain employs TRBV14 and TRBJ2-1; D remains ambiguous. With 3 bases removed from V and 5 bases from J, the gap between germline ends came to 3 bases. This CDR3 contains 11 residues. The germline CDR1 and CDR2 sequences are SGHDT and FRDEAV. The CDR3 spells CASSYNAEQFF. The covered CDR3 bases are TGTGCCAGCAGTTACAATGCT.

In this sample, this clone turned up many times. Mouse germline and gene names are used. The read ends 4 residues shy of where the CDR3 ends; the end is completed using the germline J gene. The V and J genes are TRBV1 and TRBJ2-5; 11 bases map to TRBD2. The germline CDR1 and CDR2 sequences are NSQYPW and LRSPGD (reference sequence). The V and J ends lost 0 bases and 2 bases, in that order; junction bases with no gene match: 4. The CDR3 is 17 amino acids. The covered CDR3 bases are TGCACCTGCAGTGCAGAACTGGGGGGGCGATTCCAAGAC. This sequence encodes CTCSAELGGRFQD. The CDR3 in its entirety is CTCSAELGGRFQDTQYF.

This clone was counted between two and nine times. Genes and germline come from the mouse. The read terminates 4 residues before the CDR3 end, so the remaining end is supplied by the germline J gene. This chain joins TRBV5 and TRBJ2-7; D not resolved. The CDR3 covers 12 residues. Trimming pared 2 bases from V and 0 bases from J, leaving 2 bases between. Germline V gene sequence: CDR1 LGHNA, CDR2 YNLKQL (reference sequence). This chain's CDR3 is CASSQSSYEQYF. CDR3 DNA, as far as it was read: TGTGCCAGCAGCCAAAGCTCCTAT.

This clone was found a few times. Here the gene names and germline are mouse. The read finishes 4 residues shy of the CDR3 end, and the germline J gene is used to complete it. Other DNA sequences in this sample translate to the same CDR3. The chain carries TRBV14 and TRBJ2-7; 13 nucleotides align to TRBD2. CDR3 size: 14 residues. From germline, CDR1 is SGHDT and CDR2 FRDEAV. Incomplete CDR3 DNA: TGTGCCAGCAGCTCGGGACTGGGGGGGTAT. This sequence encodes CASSSGLGGY. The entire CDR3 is CASSSGLGGYEQYF.

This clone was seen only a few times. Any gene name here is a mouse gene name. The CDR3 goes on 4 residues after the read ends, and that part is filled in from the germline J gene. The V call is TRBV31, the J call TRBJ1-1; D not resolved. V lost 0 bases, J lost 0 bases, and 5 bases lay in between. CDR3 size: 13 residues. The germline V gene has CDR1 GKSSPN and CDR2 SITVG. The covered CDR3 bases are TGTGCCTGGAGTCTAAATGCAAACACA. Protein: CAWSLNANT. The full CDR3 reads CAWSLNANTEVFF.

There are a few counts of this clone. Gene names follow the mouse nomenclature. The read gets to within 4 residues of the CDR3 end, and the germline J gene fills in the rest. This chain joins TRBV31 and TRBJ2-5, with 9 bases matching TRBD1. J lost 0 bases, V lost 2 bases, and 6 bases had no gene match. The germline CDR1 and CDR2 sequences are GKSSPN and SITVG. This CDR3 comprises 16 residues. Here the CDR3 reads CAWSKGTGINQDTQYF. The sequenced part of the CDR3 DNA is TGTGCCTGGAGTAAAGGGACAGGGATTAACCAAGAC.